This T cell receptor beta chain is drawn from a study of blood T cells in healthy people across ages. Study conclusions and caveats: Reliance upon unsorted PBMCs precluded definitive naive versus antigen-experienced comparison. Donor CMV infection status was unknown, possibly confounding age-related changes in expanded clonotypes. In older individuals, TCR beta diversity per million T cells was lower, falling roughly linearly with age.

A J-beta primer mix and a sample-barcoded 5' primer were used in a second PCR of roughly 7 to 12 cycles. With 12 random nucleotides, a template-switch adaptor tagged each individual cDNA molecule. TCRdb reanalysed the 5' RACE reads using MiXCR and keeps one entry per CDR3 protein. Of around 1,800,000 distinct CDR3 sequences in the sample, approximately 40% were seen once. The CDR3 is made up of 14 amino acids. After removal of 2 bases from V and 6 bases from J, the junction contained 7 bases not matched to a gene. Per germline, CDR1 DFQATT and CDR2 SNEGSKA (reference sequence). This clonotype was seen more than once but under ten times. The antigen remains undetermined.

The source material was blood. This receptor was obtained from a human donor in good health. The V call is TRBV20-1, the J call TRBJ2-3; 8 nucleotides align to TRBD2. CDR3 protein: CSARFMGGGDTQYF. In DNA, the CDR3 is TGCAGTGCTAGATTCATGGGCGGGGGGGATACGCAGTATTTT.